Below, one T cell receptor (beta chain) is given with its context. Its specificity is unknown. The source of the sample is a study of CD8+ T cells in alopecia areata. V lost 4 bases, J lost 4 bases, and 6 bases stayed unmatched. Germline V gives CDR1 MNHEY, CDR2 SMNVEV (reference sequence). The CDR3 spans 16 residues. Extracted from the samples, RNA was reverse transcribed into cDNA to serve as the sequencing template. Assay used: immunoSEQ multiplex PCR; TCRdb lists only in-frame clones, some missing. Here the sample spans 160,000 or so clones, 55% to 75% being singletons. Broader study findings: A large proportion of expanded lesional clones were detected persisting in scalp and blood during tofacitinib.

Noted treatment: oral pan-JAK inhibitor, 5-10 mg twice daily. Researchers took lesional scalp punch biopsies and peripheral blood from people who were alopecia areata patients. The sequence came from a human donor with alopecia areata. The chain combines TRBV27 with TRBJ1-5; 11 positions agree with TRBD1. The specimen comprised CD4+ T cells sorted from blood, sampled at week 4, from a patient treated with tofacitinib. CDR3: CASSWTGTGGNQPQHF. The CDR3 DNA is TGTGCCAGCAGTTGGACCGGGACAGGGGGAAATCAGCCCCAGCATTTT.